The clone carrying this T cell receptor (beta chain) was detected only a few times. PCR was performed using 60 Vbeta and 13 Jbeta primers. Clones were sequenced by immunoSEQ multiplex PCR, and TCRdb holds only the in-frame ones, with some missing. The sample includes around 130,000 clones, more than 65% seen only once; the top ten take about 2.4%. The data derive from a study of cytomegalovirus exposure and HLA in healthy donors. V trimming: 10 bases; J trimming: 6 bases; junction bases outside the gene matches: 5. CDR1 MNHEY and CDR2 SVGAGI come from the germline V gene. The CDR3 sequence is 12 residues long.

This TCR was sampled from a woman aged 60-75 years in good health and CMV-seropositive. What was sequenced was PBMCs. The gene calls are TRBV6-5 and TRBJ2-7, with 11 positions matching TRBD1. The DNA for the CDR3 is TGTGCCATCAGGACAGGGGGCAGCGAGCAGTACTTC. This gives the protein CAIRTGGSEQYF.